What follows describes a single T cell receptor beta chain. This sample was taken from a study of blood T cell repertoires in COVID-19. Study-level information: Whether acute or convalescent, the COVID-19 samples came from the United States, Italy and Spain. The analysed material was cDNA or gDNA that came from T cells, B-cell-depleted T cells, or PBMCs.

TCRdb keeps only in-frame clones here, not all; method: immunoSEQ multiplex PCR. Among roughly 300,000 clones listed, about 86% were seen once. Sequencing was done on a sample of peripheral blood. The origin of this receptor is a woman between 45 and 60 years old with acute or convalescent COVID-19.

The CDR3 reads CASNSGRATDTQYF. CDR3 DNA sequence: TGTGCCAGCAACTCAGGGAGGGCCACAGATACGCAGTATTTT. J is TRBJ2-3 and V is TRBV11-3; TRBD2 aligns across 7 bases. Germline CDR1 and CDR2: SGHNT and YENEEA. The CDR3 spans 14 residues. Unmatched junction bases numbered 6, after V lost 7 bases and J lost 2 bases.